The T cell receptor (beta chain) under discussion was sequenced for a study of blood T cell repertoires in COVID-19. Study details: Donors in the United States, Italy and Spain gave samples during acute or convalescent COVID-19.

Original processing methods: From reference gene primer amplification, estimates of nucleated cell counts were derived. Libraries were prepared by immunoSEQ multiplex PCR; TCRdb keeps only in-frame clonotypes and omits some of them. From that table come the V and J calls and clone size; the DNA was used to work out D and trimming. The sample has about 74,000 clones, 70% to 90% seen once. The trim removed 6 bases at V and 10 bases at J, leaving 12 bases unmatched. Per germline, CDR1 LGHDT and CDR2 YNNKEL (reference sequence). This CDR3 has 14 residues. The sample consisted of peripheral blood. This TCR was sampled from a woman aged 80 or over with acute or convalescent COVID-19. The J gene is TRBJ2-1, the V gene TRBV3-1 (or the pseudogene TRBV3-2); 7 bases line up with TRBD1. As DNA, the CDR3 is TGTGCCAGCAGTCCCTTAGCTGAGGGGGCCGAGCAGTTCTTC. Translated: CASSPLAEGAEQFF.